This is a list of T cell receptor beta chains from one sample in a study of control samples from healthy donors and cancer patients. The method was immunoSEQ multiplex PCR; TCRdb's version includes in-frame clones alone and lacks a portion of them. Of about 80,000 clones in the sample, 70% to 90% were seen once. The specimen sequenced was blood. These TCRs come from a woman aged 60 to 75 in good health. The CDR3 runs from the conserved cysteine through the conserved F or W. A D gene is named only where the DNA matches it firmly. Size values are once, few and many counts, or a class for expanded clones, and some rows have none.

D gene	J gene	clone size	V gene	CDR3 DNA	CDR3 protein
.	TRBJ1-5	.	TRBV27	TGTGCCAGCAGCCTGATTGGACGCTACGGTAAAAATCAGCCCCAGCATTTT	CASSLIGRYGKNQPQHF
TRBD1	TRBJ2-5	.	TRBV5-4	TGTGCCAGCAGCCAAACAGGGGATGGCGAGACCCAGTACTTC	CASSQTGDGETQYF
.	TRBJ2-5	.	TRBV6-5	TGTGCCAGCAGTTCACCGGTGGGGACCCAGTACTTC	CASSSPVGTQYF
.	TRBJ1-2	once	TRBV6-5	TGTGCCAGCAGACCCACTAACTATGGCTACACCTTC	CASRPTNYGYTF
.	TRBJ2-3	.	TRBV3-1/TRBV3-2	TGTGCCAGCACCCCGGGGCACAGTTTCACAGATACGCAGTATTTT	CASTPGHSFTDTQYF
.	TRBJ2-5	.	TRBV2	TGTGCCAGCAGTAAAGACGGCTTAGAGACCCAGTACTTC	CASSKDGLETQYF
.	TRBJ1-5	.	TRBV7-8	TGTGCCAGCAGCCCGACAGGTCTAAGCATCCAGCCCCAGCATTTT	CASSPTGLSIQPQHF
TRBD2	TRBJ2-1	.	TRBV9	TGTGCCAGCAGCGGCGGGACTAGCGGCTACAATGAGCAGTTCTTC	CASSGGTSGYNEQFF
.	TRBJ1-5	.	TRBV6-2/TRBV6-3	TGTGCCAGCAGTCCAGGGGTCCGTAGCAATCAGCCCCAGCATTTT	CASSPGVRSNQPQHF
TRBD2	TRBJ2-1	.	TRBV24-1	TGTGCCACCAGTGCGGCGGGAGCTTACAATGAGCAGTTCTTC	CATSAAGAYNEQFF
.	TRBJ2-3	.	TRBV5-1	TGCGCCAGCAGCTCTTTAGCTGATACGCAGTATTTT	CASSSLADTQYF
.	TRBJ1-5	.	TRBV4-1	TGCGCCAGCAGCTTACAGTTTTATAGCAATCAGCCCCAGCATTTT	CASSLQFYSNQPQHF
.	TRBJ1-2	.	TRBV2	TGTGCCAGCAGTGAAGAAGTAACAGGGTATGGCTACACCTTC	CASSEEVTGYGYTF
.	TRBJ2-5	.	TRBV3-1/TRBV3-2	TGTGCCAGCAGCCAAGGGTTACAGGGAAGAGAGACCCAGTACTTC	CASSQGLQGRETQYF
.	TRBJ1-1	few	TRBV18	TGTGCCAGCTCACCAGGACAGAACACTGAAGCTTTCTTT	CASSPGQNTEAFF
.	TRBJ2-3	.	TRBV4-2	TGTGCCAGCAGCCAAGATTTCAGCGGCCGCACCCGAATCACAGATACGCAGTATTTT	CASSQDFSGRTRITDTQYF
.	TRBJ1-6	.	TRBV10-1	TGCGCCAGCAGTGAGTCGTTTGAGTCGGGACACCGCTCACCCCTCCACTTT	CASSESFESGHRSPLHF
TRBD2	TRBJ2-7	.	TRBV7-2	TGTGCCAGCAGCCCCAGGCGGGAGACCTACGAGCAGTACTTC	CASSPRRETYEQYF
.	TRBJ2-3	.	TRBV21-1	TGTGCCAGAGCGGGTAGAGATACGCAGTATTTT	CARAGRDTQYF
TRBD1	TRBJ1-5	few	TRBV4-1	TGCGCCAGCAGCCATGCAGGGACAGTCAATCAGCCCCAGCATTTT	CASSHAGTVNQPQHF
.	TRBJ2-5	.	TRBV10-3	TGTGCCATCAGTGCAGGGGCCGCGGAGACCCAGTACTTC	CAISAGAAETQYF
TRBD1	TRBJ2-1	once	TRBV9	TGTGCCAGCAGCCCCCGGCTGGGACAGGGTCACAATGAGCAGTTCTTC	CASSPRLGQGHNEQFF
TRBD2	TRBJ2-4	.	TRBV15	TGTGCCACCAGCAGAGCGGGGGGGCTCAAAAACATTCAGTACTTC	CATSRAGGLKNIQYF
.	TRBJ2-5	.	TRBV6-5	TGTGCCAGCAGTCGGCTATTTCAAGAGACCCAGTACTTC	CASSRLFQETQYF
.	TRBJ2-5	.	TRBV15	TGTGCCACCAGCTTCAAACCGGGACCCCGGTACTTC	CATSFKPGPRYF
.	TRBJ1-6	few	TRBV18	TGTGCCAGCTCAGCGACAGGCCAGGGGAATTCACCCCTCCACTTT	CASSATGQGNSPLHF
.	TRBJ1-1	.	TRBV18	TGTGCCAGCTCACCATCCGGAATTCCGAACACTGAAGCTTTCTTT	CASSPSGIPNTEAFF
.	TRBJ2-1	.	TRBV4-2	TGTGCCAGCAGCCAAGATACCAGCGGGTACTACAATGAGCAGTTCTTC	CASSQDTSGYYNEQFF
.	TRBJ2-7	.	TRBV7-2	TGTGCCAGCAGCCGAGGGAGCTCCTACGAGCAGTACTTC	CASSRGSSYEQYF
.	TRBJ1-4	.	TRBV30	TGTGCCTGGAGCCCGGACGGAACTAATGAAAAACTGTTTTTT	CAWSPDGTNEKLFF